These T cell receptor beta chains were read from a single sample in a study of T cells after yellow fever vaccination. TCRdb re-called the 5' RACE reads through MiXCR, storing one row per CDR3 protein. The data show some 290,000 distinct CDR3 sequences, approximately 11% seen once. Specimen: CD4+ T cells sorted from PBMCs, collected 45 days after the yellow fever booster vaccination. The receptors here all came from a man aged 18 to 35 who received the YFV17D yellow fever vaccine. CDR3s include the opening cysteine and the closing phenylalanine or tryptophan. Fields, in order: clone size, V gene, CDR3 length, CDR3 protein. Only some rows state a clone size, as once, few, many or a class for expanded clones.

size: few; V: TRBV2; length: 15; CDR3: CASSLETSGGTTQYF
size: many; V: TRBV12-3/TRBV12-4; length: 17; CDR3: CASTSTVAGGAGNEQFF
size: few; V: TRBV7-8; length: 16; CDR3: CASSPRGLKGTGELFF
size: .; V: TRBV7-9; length: 15; CDR3: CASSLIGLAGEKLFF
size: .; V: TRBV5-1; length: 14; CDR3: CASSLVGTNEGLFF
size: .; V: TRBV5-6; length: 15; CDR3: CASSVTGEKWQPQHF
size: few; V: TRBV10-3; length: 16; CDR3: CAISARTGSAVTEAFF
size: .; V: TRBV5-1; length: 12; CDR3: CASSPTIDTQYF
size: many; V: TRBV6-5; length: 12; CDR3: CASSEDSYGYTF
size: few; V: TRBV14; length: 13; CDR3: CASSRRSNQPQHF
size: many; V: TRBV20-1; length: 14; CDR3: CSAKPGGGTDTQYF
size: .; V: TRBV6-5; length: 15; CDR3: CASSYSSGLEKTQYF
size: .; V: TRBV18; length: 17; CDR3: CASSPPRLAGTTGELFF
size: .; V: TRBV15; length: 16; CDR3: CATSPLYRRNTGELFF
size: many; V: TRBV10-3; length: 15; CDR3: CAISVGDRDQETQYF
size: few; V: TRBV6-1; length: 12; CDR3: CASSARTNEAFF
size: few; V: TRBV27; length: 15; CDR3: CASRNQGGSGNTIYF
size: many; V: TRBV29-1; length: 12; CDR3: CSVREAYNEQFF
size: few; V: TRBV5-1; length: 12; CDR3: CASSFASSEQFF
size: .; V: TRBV27; length: 17; CDR3: CASSLVVLAGAYNEQFF
size: .; V: TRBV12-3/TRBV12-4; length: 14; CDR3: CASRSGTGHSPLHF
size: few; V: TRBV20-1; length: 14; CDR3: CSGIIATSTDTQYF
size: .; V: TRBV7-3; length: 16; CDR3: CASSPPGTGGIDTQYF
size: .; V: TRBV5-1; length: 16; CDR3: CASSLEGRVGADTQYF
size: few; V: TRBV20-1; length: 12; CDR3: CSARNLLEKLFF
size: .; V: TRBV20-1; length: 14; CDR3: CSARAGGAGVTQYF
size: .; V: TRBV3-1; length: 16; CDR3: CASSQDWQGSTDTQYF
size: few; V: TRBV12-3/TRBV12-4; length: 15; CDR3: CASSKGSQGSAEAFF
size: few; V: TRBV13; length: 14; CDR3: CASSVTGAGNTIYF
size: .; V: TRBV9; length: 15; CDR3: CASSEGTEFTYEQYF
size: .; V: TRBV5-1; length: 16; CDR3: CASTPLGREGGTEAFF
size: many; V: TRBV2; length: 12; CDR3: CASEGGVYGYTF
size: .; V: TRBV13; length: 13; CDR3: CASSLDTLGEQFF
size: few; V: TRBV7-9; length: 14; CDR3: CASSFGQGATEAFF
size: .; V: TRBV9; length: 15; CDR3: CASSPVGTYPDTQYF
size: many; V: TRBV4-1; length: 16; CDR3: CASSQVRRGPSDEQFF
size: .; V: TRBV6-5; length: 14; CDR3: CASSYMTNTGELFF
size: .; V: TRBV19; length: 16; CDR3: CASNTGTGGFFQPQHF
size: few; V: TRBV6-6; length: 15; CDR3: CASSYGNPSNQPQHF
size: many; V: TRBV2; length: 13; CDR3: CASGATNTGELFF
size: few; V: TRBV4-1; length: 18; CDR3: CASSQRGGAGGLSNEQFF
size: few; V: TRBV11-3; length: 14; CDR3: CASSLVSTSNEQFF
size: .; V: TRBV6-5; length: 15; CDR3: CASSYSPGQNTEAFF
size: few; V: TRBV5-1; length: 15; CDR3: CASSATGPSYNEQFF
size: .; V: TRBV11-2; length: 15; CDR3: CASSPSGQSTDTQYF
size: .; V: TRBV4-3; length: 14; CDR3: CASSQVELSGELFF
size: .; V: TRBV12-3/TRBV12-4; length: 18; CDR3: CASRPMAGASSGANVLTF
size: .; V: TRBV6-5; length: 16; CDR3: CASSASGPGFSYEQYF
size: many; V: TRBV12-3/TRBV12-4; length: 13; CDR3: CASKEGDYNEQFF
size: few; V: TRBV6-6; length: 15; CDR3: CASSYSGGQGYGYTF
size: .; V: TRBV12-3/TRBV12-4; length: 16; CDR3: CASSSKPGQGVYEQFF
size: .; V: TRBV5-1; length: 15; CDR3: CASSKGPSVGNEQFF
size: few; V: TRBV4-3; length: 15; CDR3: CASSQLWGTYNEQFF
size: .; V: TRBV15; length: 14; CDR3: CATSTLSTGDTQYF
size: few; V: TRBV12-3/TRBV12-4; length: 15; CDR3: CASSFGGGGAYGYTF